The source of this T cell receptor beta chain is a study of T cell responses to AZD1222 COVID-19 vaccine. Across the whole study: The study pooled second doses at about 4 or about 12 weeks.

Remarks on this clone: Its antigen is not identified.

Repertoires were generated with immunoSEQ multiplex PCR, while TCRdb's copy carries only in-frame clones and drops some. Of some 86,000 clones in the sample, about 78% were seen once. Findings and limits, study-wide: At baseline, just 5 or 6 AZD1222 recipients tested seropositive. Repertoires were obtained only post-peak T cell response. Along spike, vaccine-associated CD4 TCRs were found throughout, with dominance at 160-218 and 743-854.

CDR1 MNHEY and CDR2 SVGAGI come from the germline V gene. The V and J ends lost 6 bases and 0 bases respectively, with 7 bases between them. This CDR3 is built from 13 residues. The rearrangement links TRBV6-5 to TRBJ2-3; no clear D gene. The clonotype was recovered from an adult in good health. The material was peripheral blood, obtained on day 0 of AZD1222 vaccination. This CDR3 is CASRGYSTDTQYF. CDR3 DNA sequence: TGTGCCAGCAGGGGCTATAGCACAGATACGCAGTATTTT.